A selection of T cell receptor beta chains follows, all from one sample in a study of a mutant IDH1 vaccine in newly diagnosed glioma. The table came from immunoSEQ multiplex PCR; TCRdb's copy has only in-frame clones and leaves some out. The data contain approximately 54,000 clones, 80% to 90% of them singletons. Sequences were derived from PBMCs, sampled from a glioma patient treated with radiotherapy, temozolomide or both. The receptors shown here come from a man between 18 and 29 years old with glioma. The CDR3 runs from the conserved cysteine through the conserved F or W. D genes are given only for firm matches. Clone size is stated in some rows and not others, as once, few, many or a class when expanded.

>once|TRBV4-2|.|TRBJ1-5
CASSQGGLYSNQPQHF
TGTGCCAGCAGCCAGGGGGGCCTATATAGCAATCAGCCCCAGCATTTT
>.|TRBV7-2|.|TRBJ1-6
CASSLGPPLHF
TGTGCCAGCAGCTTGGGGCCACCCCTCCACTTT
>few|TRBV7-3|.|TRBJ2-7
CAPAALDEQYF
TGTGCCCCGGCGGCTCTCGACGAGCAGTACTTC
>few|TRBV7-9|TRBD1|TRBJ1-2
CASSFGTRQGAWGYTF
TGTGCCAGCAGCTTCGGAACAAGACAGGGGGCGTGGGGCTACACCTTC
>.|TRBV7-6|.|TRBJ1-1
CASSLRSATEAFF
TGTGCCAGCAGCTTAAGGTCAGCCACTGAAGCTTTCTTT
>.|TRBV19|.|TRBJ1-5
CASTATEYSNQPQHF
TGTGCCAGTACCGCGACAGAGTATAGCAATCAGCCCCAGCATTTT
>.|TRBV19|.|TRBJ2-2
CASSPTHTGELFF
TGTGCCAGTAGCCCGACACACACCGGGGAGCTGTTTTTT
>.|TRBV6-5|.|TRBJ1-2
CASSPKGGIGYTF
TGTGCCAGCAGTCCCAAGGGGGGTATTGGCTACACCTTC
>.|TRBV4-2|.|TRBJ1-1
CASSPGPGLLGVGTEAFF
TGTGCCAGCAGCCCCGGCCCGGGTCTGTTGGGGGTGGGCACTGAAGCTTTCTTT
>.|TRBV11-2|TRBD1|TRBJ1-1
CASSLDQGAVTEAFF
TGTGCCAGCAGCTTAGACCAGGGGGCGGTTACTGAAGCTTTCTTT
>.|TRBV5-1|TRBD2|TRBJ2-3
CASSPGTSAYTDTQYF
TGCGCCAGCAGCCCTGGGACTAGCGCCTACACAGATACGCAGTATTTT
>once|TRBV11-1|.|TRBJ1-1
CASSTRTVEAFF
TGTGCCAGCAGCACGAGGACAGTTGAAGCTTTCTTT
>.|TRBV30|.|TRBJ2-7
CAWSVRWGWGSYEQYF
TGTGCCTGGAGTGTAAGGTGGGGGTGGGGATCCTACGAGCAGTACTTC
>.|TRBV30|TRBD1|TRBJ1-5
CAWSRQGQFNQPQHF
TGTGCCTGGAGTCGCCAGGGACAGTTCAATCAGCCCCAGCATTTT
>.|TRBV2|.|TRBJ1-4
CASGTQATNEKLFF
TGTGCCAGCGGTACGCAAGCAACTAATGAAAAACTGTTTTTT
>few|TRBV18|.|TRBJ1-1
CASSPGVNTEAFF
TGTGCCAGCTCCCCAGGGGTGAACACTGAAGCTTTCTTT
>few|TRBV2|.|TRBJ1-1
CASMPDTYTEAFF
TGTGCCAGCATGCCGGACACCTACACTGAAGCTTTCTTT